What follows are 26 T cell receptor beta chains derived from one specimen sequenced in a study of glioma-infiltrating T cells. Using RNA template, CDR3s of TCR alpha and beta were amplified with iRepertoire arm-PCR. TCRdb re-called the multiplex PCR reads through MiXCR, storing one row per CDR3 protein. This table has about 2,300 distinct CDR3 sequences, 60% to 75% appearing once. Sequences were obtained from glioma tissue, nonneoplastic brain tissue, or PBMCs (not recorded which). These receptors were collected from a human donor with low-grade glioma or glioblastoma, undergoing nonglioma brain surgery, or in good health (not recorded which).

With regard to this clonotype: One junction end does not reproduce the germline sequence, and a read error may be involved. The rearrangement joins TRBV20-1 to TRBJ2-1; maybe TRBD2 (6 bases). The CDR3 length is 15 residues. CDR1 DFQATT and CDR2 SNEGSKA come from the germline V gene (reference sequence). The CDR3 sequence: CTASSRGLADIEQFF. In DNA form, the CDR3 reads TGCACTGCTAGCAGCCGGGGATTAGCGGACATTGAGCAGTTCTTC.

Worth noting for this clonotype: Because it lacks the conserved phenylalanine or tryptophan at the end, this CDR3 is likely a read error. The DNA is omitted, as the CDR3 cannot be located on it reliably, and the CDR3 follows TCRdb's listing. CDR3 residues: CARTQGTDLTL. The chain joins TRBV30 to TRBJ2-7; the D call TRBD1 from the table was never checked on the DNA. Germline V lookup: CDR1 GTSNPN, CDR2 SVGIG (reference sequence). The CDR3 is 11 residues long, ends included.

The table lists this clonotype with a count of one. This is likely a read error, given that the CDR3 carries no conserved phenylalanine or tryptophan at its end. The chain carries TRBV19 and TRBJ2-2; TRBD2 aligns across 8 bases. Germline V lookup: CDR1 LNHDA, CDR2 SQIVND (reference sequence). The CDR3 consists of 17 residues. In DNA, the CDR3 is TGTGCCAGAAGTATATATTCGGGACTAGAGGCGGCCGGGGAGCTGTTTTCT. It is translated as CARSIYSGLEAAGELFS.

As concerns this clonotype: Compared with germline, one end of the junction differs, possibly owing to a read error. The genes are TRBV6-2 or TRBV6-3 and TRBJ1-3; D is ambiguous. The CDR3 runs 17 residues. Looked up from germline, CDR1 is MNHEY and CDR2 is SVGEGT. CDR3 DNA: TGTGACAGCGGTCCCCAAGTTGTGGGTCTCTCTGGAAACACCATATATTTT. Translation gives CDSGPQVVGLSGNTIYF.

CDR3 sequence (DNA): TGCAGTGCCAGCAGGGGGGGAGCCACCGGGGAGCTGTTTTTT. The encoded protein is CSASRGGATGELFF. The genes are TRBV20-1 and TRBJ2-2, with D possibly being TRBD1 or TRBD2 (7 bases each). This CDR3 spans 14 amino acids. V was shortened by 6 bases and J by 4 bases, with 15 bases between the two germline ends. The germline V gene has CDR1 DFQATT and CDR2 SNEGSKA (reference sequence).

This clonotype showed up just a few times. J is TRBJ1-2 and V is TRBV20-1, with a possible D match to TRBD1 (6 bases). Trimming removed 3 bases at V and 2 bases at J, with 16 bases between. The CDR3 has 15 residues. Per the germline V gene, CDR1 is DFQATT and CDR2 is SNEGSKA (reference sequence). The CDR3 region has the DNA TGCAGTGCTAGCAGCCAGGATACAGGGAACTATGGCTACACCTTC. Translated, it gives CSASSQDTGNYGYTF.

This clonotype appeared a few times. At one of its ends the junction is not consistent with the germline gene, which may arise from a read error. V gene TRBV4-1 combines with J gene TRBJ2-5; a possible D gene is TRBD1 (6 bases). CDR1 and CDR2 (germline): MGHRA, YSYEKL. This CDR3 contains 13 residues. The CDR3 DNA reads as TGCGCCAGCAGCCAAGCAGGGGACGAGACCCCGTCCTTC. Translated: CASSQAGDETPSF.

The chain employs TRBV2 and TRBJ1-2; TRBD1 matches 7 bases. V lost 5 bases and J lost 8; bases outside the gene matches: 5. The germline V gene encodes CDR1 SNHLY and CDR2 FYNNEI. CDR3 length: 12 amino acids. The CDR3 DNA reads TGTGCCAGCAGTACAGGGGATAGAGGCTACACCTTC. The encoded protein is CASSTGDRGYTF.

About this clonotype itself: At one end, the junction sequence differs from germline, possibly due to a read error. This chain connects TRBV20-1 to TRBJ2-2; perhaps TRBD2 as D (5 bases). Germline loops: CDR1 DFQATT, CDR2 SNEGSKA (reference sequence). The CDR3 sequence is 11 residues long. The CDR3 reads CSARHTWELFF. CDR3 nucleotide sequence: TGCAGTGCTAGACACACATGGGAGCTTTTTTTT.

Comment on this clonotype: Since no conserved phenylalanine or tryptophan closes the CDR3, a read error is the likely cause. The genes are TRBV20-1 and TRBJ1-1, with D perhaps matching TRBD1 (6 bases). This CDR3 has 14 residues. In germline, CDR1 is DFQATT, CDR2 SNEGSKA (reference sequence). The CDR3, as DNA: TGCAGGGCTAGATCGGGACACCGAGGCACTGAAGCTTTCTGT. Its translation: CRARSGHRGTEAFC.

The CDR3 sequence is CASTATDSPANYGYTF. The CDR3 DNA follows: TGTGCCAGTACCGCTACCGACTCGCCCGCGAACTATGGCTACACCTTC. V and J are TRBV19 and TRBJ1-2; D not resolved. V was pared by 7 bases and J by 2 bases, with 20 bases between. The CDR3 loop spans 16 amino acids. CDR1 LNHDA and CDR2 SQIVND come from the germline V gene (reference sequence).

Comment on this clonotype: One end of the junction fails to match germline, which may point to a read error. CDR3 DNA: TGCAGTGCCGGACTTGTTGAAGAGACCCAGTGTTTT. Translation: CSAGLVEETQCF. V is TRBV20-1 and J is TRBJ2-3; the D gene is possibly TRBD2 (5 bases). The CDR3 loop spans 12 amino acids. In germline, CDR1 is DFQATT, CDR2 SNEGSKA (reference sequence).

On this clonotype: A read error is likely, as this CDR3 ends without the conserved phenylalanine or tryptophan. The CDR3 bases are TGTGCCAGCAGTTACAGGGGCAGGAACACCGAAGCTTTCCTT. Protein: CASSYRGRNTEAFL. The J gene is TRBJ1-1, the V gene TRBV6-6; D may be TRBD1 (5 bases). The CDR3 length is 14 residues. Germline V gene data show CDR1 as MNHNY and CDR2 as SVGAGI (reference sequence).

Turning to this clonotype: Germline is not matched at one junction end, which may reflect a read error. V usage is TRBV2 and J usage is TRBJ2-5; TRBD1 aligns across 7 bases. Germline assignment: CDR1 SNHLY and CDR2 FYNNEI. The CDR3 covers 13 residues. The CDR3 loop is CARRQGRGETKYF. The CDR3 nucleotides read TGTGCCAGAAGACAGGGCCGGGGAGAGACCAAGTACTTC.

With respect to this clonotype: Because the CDR3's place on the DNA is in doubt, the DNA is left out and the CDR3 is given as listed by TCRdb. The rearrangement links TRBV11-2 to TRBJ2-3; the table gives TRBD1 as D, unverified against the DNA. The germline V gene has CDR1 SGHAT and CDR2 FQNNGV. The CDR3 spans 22 amino acids, including both terminal residues. The CDR3 here is CASSFYICSAPADPSRTDTQYF.

The chain joins TRBV6-1 to TRBJ2-7, with a tentative D call TRBD2 (6 bases). Germline CDR1 and CDR2: MNHNS and SASEGT. The ends were cut back, 6 bases at V and 9 bases at J, with 24 bases in the middle. The CDR3 runs 15 residues. The chain's CDR3 is CASREQGTGEVRQYF. CDR3 in DNA: TGTGCCAGCAGGGAGCAAGGGACTGGTGAAGTTAGGCAGTACTTC.

The V call is TRBV6-5, the J call TRBJ1-3, with D uncertain. Between the trimmed V and J ends, which lost 5 bases and 9 bases, there was a span of 26 bases. This CDR3 is 17 amino acids long. Germline lookup yields CDR1 MNHEY and CDR2 SVGAGI. CDR3 in DNA: TGTGCCAGCAGTCCCCAAGTTTCGGGTCTCTCTGGACCCACCATATATTTT. Encoded protein: CASSPQVSGLSGPTIYF.

The rearrangement joins TRBV27 to TRBJ1-2; a weak D match, TRBD1 (6 bases). Germline CDR1 reads MNHEY; CDR2 reads SMNVEV (reference sequence). V lost 5 bases and J 8 bases, leaving 15 bases between the germline ends. The CDR3 has 13 residues. The CDR3 nucleotides read TGTGCCAGCAGTCTCCCAGGGGATAGAGGCTACACCTTC. This codes for CASSLPGDRGYTF.

V gene TRBV6-1 combines with J gene TRBJ1-1; D not resolved. This CDR3 is built from 13 residues. Germline V CDR1 and CDR2: MNHNS, SASEGT. V was shortened by 10 bases and J by 8 bases, with 20 bases between the two germline ends. CDR3 amino acids: CATQGSGRAEAFF. The CDR3 coding sequence is TGTGCCACCCAAGGGTCGGGAAGGGCCGAAGCTTTCTTT.

With regard to this clonotype: At one of its ends the junction is not consistent with the germline gene, which may arise from a read error. The chain links TRBV6-6 to TRBJ1-3, with unresolved D. Germline assignment: CDR1 MNHNY and CDR2 SVGAGI (reference sequence). The CDR3 runs to 17 residues. DNA for the CDR3: TGTGCCAGCAGTCCCCAAGTTGCGTGCCTCTCTGGAAGCACCATATATTTT. This encodes CASSPQVACLSGSTIYF.

This chain uses TRBV6-5 with TRBJ2-5, with D maybe TRBD1 (5 bases). The CDR3 spans 17 residues. V dropped 0 bases and J dropped 6 bases, with 20 bases sitting between them. Germline V CDR1 and CDR2: MNHEY, SVGAGI. CDR3 nucleotide sequence: TGTGCCAGCAGTTACTCGAAACCCAGGGCAAAAATGAAGACCCAGTACTTC. It codes for CASSYSKPRAKMKTQYF.

The J gene is TRBJ2-5, the V gene TRBV28; tentatively, D is TRBD1 (6 bases). The CDR3 has 14 residues. Germline V gene sequence: CDR1 MDHEN, CDR2 SYDVKM. Here the CDR3 reads CVSIFGQLQETQYF. The CDR3 nucleotides are TGTGTTAGCATTTTCGGACAGCTCCAAGAGACCCAGTACTTC.

Details on this clonotype: Mismatch with germline at one junction end may stem from a read error. V usage is TRBV2 and J usage is TRBJ2-3; TRBD1 or TRBD2 may be the D gene (6 bases each). This CDR3 region has 15 residues. Germline-derived CDR1 and CDR2 are SNHLY and FYNNEI. This chain's CDR3 is CAGSYTTGATDTKYF. The CDR3 nucleotides read TGTGCCGGCAGTTATACGACGGGGGCGACAGATACGAAGTATTTT.

This chain uses TRBV6-2 or TRBV6-3 with TRBJ1-2; 7 bases align to TRBD1. In germline, CDR1 is MNHEY, CDR2 SVGEGT. This CDR3 has 13 residues. J lost 8 bases, V lost 8 bases, and 11 bases had no gene match. The CDR3 reads CASVSWDSEGYTF. CDR3 coding DNA: TGTGCCAGCGTCTCTTGGGACAGTGAAGGCTACACCTTC.

This clonotype is deemed large. The chain is built from TRBV18 and TRBJ2-7; no clear D. V lost 1 base and J 0 bases, leaving 7 bases between the germline ends. Looked up from germline, CDR1 is KGHSH and CDR2 is LQKENI. CDR3 size: 14 residues. CDR3 amino acids: CASSPLPGSYEQYF. The CDR3 DNA follows: TGTGCCAGCTCACCACTACCAGGCTCCTACGAGCAGTACTTC.

Concerning this clonotype: The conserved final phenylalanine or tryptophan is absent from the CDR3, which likely points to a read error. The limits of the CDR3 on the DNA are not certain, so only TCRdb's listed CDR3 is given. The V and J genes are TRBV6-6 and TRBJ2-3; the tabulated D call, TRBD2, remains unverified against the DNA. The V gene's germline CDR1 is MNHNY and CDR2 SVGAGI (reference sequence). The CDR3 is 16 residues long, counting both termini. The CDR3: CARSLSTSGRKDTQDL.